Included here is one TCR beta chain sequence, with context. The target antigen is unknown. Germline CDR1 is SGHDT and CDR2 is YYEEEE. The CDR3 loop spans 16 amino acids. The junction had 11 bases not matched to a gene; V was cut back by 5 bases and J by 4 bases. Diagnoses rested on clinical symptoms, serum thyroxine and TRAb, thyroid ultrasound and orbital computed tomography. This sample is part of a study of T cells in Graves' hyperthyroidism and ophthalmopathy. General study findings and limits: Most expanded thyroid clonotypes above 0.001 also appeared in blood.

TCR beta CDR3 regions were amplified from RNA transcripts. During a first-round RT-PCR of the TCR CDR3, the HTBI primer set was used. TCRdb independently ran MiXCR on the multiplex PCR reads; one entry per CDR3 protein. Among 300,000 to 450,000 distinct CDR3 sequences listed, around 13% were seen once. V is TRBV5-6 and J is TRBJ2-3, with 9 bases that match TRBD2. The sequenced sample was blood. The TCR comes from a woman in her 30s with Graves' ophthalmopathy. For the CDR3, the DNA is TGTGCCAGCAGACCTCATAGCGGGGGTTTTTCAGATACGCAGTATTTT. This sequence encodes CASRPHSGGFSDTQYF.